This T cell receptor (beta chain) was observed in a study of T cells in Graves' hyperthyroidism and ophthalmopathy. Regarding the study as a whole: Within blood appeared most thyroid clonotypes that had expanded above 0.001.

It was RNA transcripts that yielded the amplified TCR beta CDR3 regions. Carried out on the TCR CDR3, a first-round RT-PCR used the HTBI primer set. TCRdb ran MiXCR on the multiplex PCR reads and lists one entry per CDR3 protein. The table lists roughly 660,000 distinct CDR3 sequences, roughly 17% of them singletons. V was clipped by 1 base and J by 0 bases, with 12 bases between them. Germline CDR1 and CDR2: SGHVS and FQNEAQ. The CDR3 has 16 amino acids. Researchers barred patients who had uncontrolled infection, other autoimmune disease, pregnancy or lactation. Diagnostic assessment was based on clinical symptoms, serum thyroxine and TRAb, thyroid ultrasound and orbital computed tomography. PBMCs were derived from about 10 ml fresh peripheral blood. This clonotype was recorded many times. Its antigen is unknown.

This TCR was sampled from a man aged 45-65 years with Graves' hyperthyroidism. V gene TRBV7-8 combines with J gene TRBJ1-1; D is ambiguous. Sequencing used blood. The CDR3 loop is CASSLDSVGMNTEAFF. The CDR3 bases are TGTGCCAGCAGCTTAGACTCGGTGGGCATGAACACTGAAGCTTTCTTT.